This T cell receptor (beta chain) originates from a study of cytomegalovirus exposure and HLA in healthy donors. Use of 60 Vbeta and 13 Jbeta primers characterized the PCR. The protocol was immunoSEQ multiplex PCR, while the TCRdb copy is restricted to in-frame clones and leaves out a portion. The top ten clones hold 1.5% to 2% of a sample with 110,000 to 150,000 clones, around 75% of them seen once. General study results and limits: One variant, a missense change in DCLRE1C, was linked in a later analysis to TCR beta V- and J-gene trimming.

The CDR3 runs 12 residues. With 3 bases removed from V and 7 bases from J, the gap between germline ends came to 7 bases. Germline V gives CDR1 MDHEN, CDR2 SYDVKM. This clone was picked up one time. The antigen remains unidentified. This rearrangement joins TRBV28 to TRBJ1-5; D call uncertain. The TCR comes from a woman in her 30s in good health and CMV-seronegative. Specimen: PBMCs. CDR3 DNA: TGTGCCAGCAGTTTGCTGGCCCAGCCCCAGCATTTT. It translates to CASSLLAQPQHF.